This record looks at one TCR beta chain sequence and its context. Antigen specificity is unknown. The data stem from a study of cytomegalovirus exposure and HLA in healthy donors. General study points: CMV serostatus was the sole immune exposure information available. TCR beta V segments were, for the most part, productive about 87% or about 30% of the time in an earlier analysis. A later analysis associated about 18,000 TCR beta sequences with HLA alleles at a 0.05 false discovery rate.

The study ran its PCR with 60 Vbeta and 13 Jbeta primers. Only in-frame clones appear in the TCRdb table, and some are missing; sequencing was by immunoSEQ multiplex PCR. The data hold about 69,000 clones, with 70% to 80% observed a single time. The TCR comes from a man younger than 35 in good health and CMV-seronegative. Sequenced: PBMCs.

This CDR3 reads CSVSGQGNEKLFF. The CDR3 DNA reads as TGCAGCGTTTCGGGACAGGGCAATGAAAAACTGTTTTTT. The chain combines TRBV29-1 with TRBJ1-4; TRBD1 agrees at 9 bases. Per the germline V gene, CDR1 is SQVTM and CDR2 is ANQGSEA. The CDR3 spans 13 residues. The ends lost 5 bases at V and 5 bases at J; junction bases unmatched: 3.